This T cell receptor beta chain is drawn from a study of cytomegalovirus exposure and HLA in healthy donors. Germline V gene data show CDR1 as SNHLY and CDR2 as FYNNEI. V lost 7 bases and J lost 6; bases outside the gene matches: 4. The CDR3 runs 12 residues. Amplification used 60 Vbeta primers and 13 Jbeta primers. The assay was immunoSEQ multiplex PCR, and TCRdb's table has in-frame clones only and misses some. The table records over 50,000 clones, around 68% of them present only once. The sequence was obtained from a man aged 40-50 years in good health and CMV-seropositive. The chain employs TRBV2 and TRBJ2-3; TRBD2 agrees at 7 bases. The sample consisted of PBMCs. As DNA, the CDR3 is TGTGCCAGCACCGGCGGGAGTGATACGCAGTATTTT. This gives the protein CASTGGSDTQYF.